This T cell receptor beta chain was recovered during a study of blood T cells in healthy people across ages. Germline CDR1 is SGHTA and CDR2 is FQGNSA. Trimming shortened V by 1 base and J by 5 bases, and 8 bases separated the two germline ends. This CDR3 is built from 13 residues. This clonotype was picked up a small number of times. Its matching antigen is unknown. Study results and caveats: A greater number of naive CD4+ cells and higher diversity distinguished long-lived donors from aged donors. Unknown donor CMV status possibly confounded expanded clonotype changes. No conclusive comparison of naive versus antigen-experienced cells was possible with unsorted PBMCs.

The second PCR ran roughly 6 to 11 cycles with a sample-barcoded 5' primer and J-beta primers. TCRdb re-called the 5' RACE reads with MiXCR, one entry per CDR3 protein. The table records around 2 million distinct CDR3 sequences, 35% to 50% of them present only once. The specimen was blood. The V gene is TRBV7-2, the J gene TRBJ1-1; D ambiguous. The TCR originated in a human donor in good health. CDR3 sequence reads: CASSLVESTEAFF. The DNA of the CDR3 is TGTGCCAGCAGCTTAGTCGAAAGTACTGAAGCTTTCTTT.